The entry that follows covers one T cell receptor beta chain sequence. These data originate in a study of PD-L1 blockade in urothelial cancer. Repertoires were generated with immunoSEQ multiplex PCR, while TCRdb's copy carries only in-frame clones and drops some. The sample includes tens of thousands of clones, around 84% of them seen just once. The sequence was obtained from a man in his 70s with urothelial cancer. The specimen was PBMCs, collected around atezolizumab (anti-PD-L1) treatment.

CDR3 bases: TGTGCCAGCAGTGAATGGGGAGGGGGCTCTGGAAACACCATATATTTT. It translates to CASSEWGGGSGNTIYF. V and J are TRBV2 and TRBJ1-3; perhaps TRBD1 as D (6 bases). This CDR3 spans 16 amino acids. V was clipped by 2 bases and J by 0 bases, with 11 bases between them. Looked up from germline, CDR1 is SNHLY and CDR2 is FYNNEI.